The source of this TCR beta chain is a study of cytomegalovirus exposure and HLA in healthy donors. Study-wide points: Some V segments, TRBV6-2 and TRBV6-3 among them, were indistinguishable and were therefore excluded.

The V segment lost 4 bases and the J segment 3 bases; nucleotides outside the gene matches: 4. In germline, CDR1 is MGHRA, CDR2 YSYEKL. The CDR3 runs to 14 residues. For this clone: Its antigen is not known.

It was with 60 Vbeta and 13 Jbeta primers that the PCR ran. Assay: immunoSEQ multiplex PCR; the TCRdb copy retains only in-frame clones and omits some. The profile shows fewer than 250,000 clones, around 90% of them singletons. This receptor was taken from a boy aged 2 to 10 in good health and CMV-seronegative. V is TRBV4-1 and J is TRBJ2-7; 9 bases are shared with TRBD1. Sample: PBMCs. CDR3 protein: CASSPGQGFYEQYF. The CDR3 nucleotides are TGCGCCAGCAGCCCAGGACAGGGGTTCTACGAGCAGTACTTC.